The clone carrying this T cell receptor beta chain occurred many times. Antigen specificity is unknown. Per sample, a minimum of 6 million PBMCs were isolated. The sample belongs to a study of blood T cells in healthy people across ages. Study findings and constraints: Diversity of TCR beta per million T cells declined in a roughly linear way with age. Estimates of total diversity, which came from one million sequenced T cells, were considered to be underestimates.

A sample-barcoded 5' primer and a J-beta primer mix were used in a second PCR of roughly 7 to 11 cycles. One entry per CDR3 protein results from TCRdb running MiXCR on the 5' RACE reads. The data show 650,000 to 1,000,000 distinct CDR3 sequences, approximately 35% seen once. The CDR3 covers 11 residues. In germline, CDR1 is DFQATT, CDR2 SNEGSKA (reference sequence). The V end lost 4 bases, the J end lost 6 bases, and 9 bases lay between the germline ends. What was sequenced was blood. The chain combines TRBV20-1 with TRBJ1-2; D gene unclear. The sequence came from a man aged 18 to 29 in good health. Here the CDR3 reads CSATDLDGYTF. CDR3 sequence (DNA): TGCAGTGCTACCGACCTGGATGGCTACACCTTC.